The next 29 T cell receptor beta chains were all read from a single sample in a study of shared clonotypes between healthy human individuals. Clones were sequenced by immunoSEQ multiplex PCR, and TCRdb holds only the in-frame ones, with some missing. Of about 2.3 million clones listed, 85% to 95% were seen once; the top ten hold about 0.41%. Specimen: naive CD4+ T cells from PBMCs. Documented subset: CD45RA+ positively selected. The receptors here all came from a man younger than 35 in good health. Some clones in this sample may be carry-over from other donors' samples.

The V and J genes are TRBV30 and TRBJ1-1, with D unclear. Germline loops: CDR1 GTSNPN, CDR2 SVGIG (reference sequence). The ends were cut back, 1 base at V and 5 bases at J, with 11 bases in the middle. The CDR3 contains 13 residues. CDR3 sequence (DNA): TGTGCCTGGAGTGGGGTTTGGGATACTGAAGCTTTCTTT. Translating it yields CAWSGVWDTEAFF.

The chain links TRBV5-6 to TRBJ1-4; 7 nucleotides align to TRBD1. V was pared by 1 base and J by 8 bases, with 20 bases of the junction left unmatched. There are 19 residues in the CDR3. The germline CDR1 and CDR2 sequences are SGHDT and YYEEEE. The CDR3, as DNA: TGTGCCAGCAGCTTGTTTTTTCCAGGGGGGATACGCCGGGGAGAAAAACTGTTTTTT. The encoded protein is CASSLFFPGGIRRGEKLFF.

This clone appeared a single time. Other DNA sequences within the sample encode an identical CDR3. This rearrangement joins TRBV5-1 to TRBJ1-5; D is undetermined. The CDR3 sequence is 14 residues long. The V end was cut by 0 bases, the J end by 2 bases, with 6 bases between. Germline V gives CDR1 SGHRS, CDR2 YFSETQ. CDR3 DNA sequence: TGCGCCAGCAGCTTGGCGGCGGGCAATCAGCCCCAGCATTTT. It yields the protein CASSLAAGNQPQHF.

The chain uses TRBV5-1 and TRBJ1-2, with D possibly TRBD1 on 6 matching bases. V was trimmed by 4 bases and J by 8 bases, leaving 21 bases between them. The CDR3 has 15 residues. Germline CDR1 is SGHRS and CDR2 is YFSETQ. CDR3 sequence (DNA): TGCGCCAGCAGCCGTCTTACCCAGGGGATAGGAGGCTACACCTTC. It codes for CASSRLTQGIGGYTF.

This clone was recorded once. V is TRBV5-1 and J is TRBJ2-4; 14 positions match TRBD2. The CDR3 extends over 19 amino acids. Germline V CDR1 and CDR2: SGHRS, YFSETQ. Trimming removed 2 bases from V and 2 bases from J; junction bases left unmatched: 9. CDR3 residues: CASSFGTSGSGLTKNIQYF. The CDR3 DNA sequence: TGCGCCAGCAGCTTCGGGACTAGCGGGAGCGGCCTGACCAAAAACATTCAGTACTTC.

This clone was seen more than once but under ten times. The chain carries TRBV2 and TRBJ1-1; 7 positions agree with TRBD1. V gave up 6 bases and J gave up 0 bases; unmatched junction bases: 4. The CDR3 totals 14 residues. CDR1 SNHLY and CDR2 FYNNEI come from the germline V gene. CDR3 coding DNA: TGTGCCAGCAGCTCCACAGGGGTGAACACTGAAGCTTTCTTT. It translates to CASSSTGVNTEAFF.

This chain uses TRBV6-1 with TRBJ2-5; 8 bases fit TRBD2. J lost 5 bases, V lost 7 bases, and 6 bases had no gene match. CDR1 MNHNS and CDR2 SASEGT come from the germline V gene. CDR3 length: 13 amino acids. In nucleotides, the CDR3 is TGTGCCAGCACCCTGGGACTAGAGGAGACCCAGTACTTC. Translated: CASTLGLEETQYF.

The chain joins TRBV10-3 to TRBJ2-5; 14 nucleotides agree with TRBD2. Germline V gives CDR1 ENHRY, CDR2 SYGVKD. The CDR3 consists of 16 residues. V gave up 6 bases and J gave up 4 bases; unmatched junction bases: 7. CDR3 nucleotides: TGTGCCATCAGGCGGGGACTAGCGGGAGTGGGAGAGACCCAGTACTTC. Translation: CAIRRGLAGVGETQYF.

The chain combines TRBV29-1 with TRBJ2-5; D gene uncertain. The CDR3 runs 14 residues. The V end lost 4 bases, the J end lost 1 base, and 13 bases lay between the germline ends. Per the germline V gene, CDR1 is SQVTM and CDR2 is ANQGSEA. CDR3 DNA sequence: TGCAGCGTTGGGGGTCATACTTTCCAAGAGACCCAGTACTTC. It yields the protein CSVGGHTFQETQYF.

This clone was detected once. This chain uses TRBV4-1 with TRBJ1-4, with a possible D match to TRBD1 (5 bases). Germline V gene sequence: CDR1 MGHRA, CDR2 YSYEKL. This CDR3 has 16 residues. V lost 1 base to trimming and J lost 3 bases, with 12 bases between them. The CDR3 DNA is TGCGCCAGCAGCCAAGGCTCCGGGGCCGCTAATGAAAAACTGTTTTTT. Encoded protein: CASSQGSGAANEKLFF.

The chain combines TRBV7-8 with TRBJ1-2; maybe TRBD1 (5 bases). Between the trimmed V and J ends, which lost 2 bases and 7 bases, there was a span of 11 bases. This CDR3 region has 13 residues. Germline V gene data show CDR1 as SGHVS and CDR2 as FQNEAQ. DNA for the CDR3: TGTGCCAGCAGCTTACGACAGTGGAGTGGCTACACCTTC. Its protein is CASSLRQWSGYTF.

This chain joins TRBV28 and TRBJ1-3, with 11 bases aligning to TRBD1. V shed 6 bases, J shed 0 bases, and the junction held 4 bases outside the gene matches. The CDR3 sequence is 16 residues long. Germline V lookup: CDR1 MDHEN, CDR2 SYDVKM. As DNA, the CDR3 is TGTGCCAGCAGGGGGACAGGGGGGGCCTCTGGAAACACCATATATTTT. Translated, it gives CASRGTGGASGNTIYF.

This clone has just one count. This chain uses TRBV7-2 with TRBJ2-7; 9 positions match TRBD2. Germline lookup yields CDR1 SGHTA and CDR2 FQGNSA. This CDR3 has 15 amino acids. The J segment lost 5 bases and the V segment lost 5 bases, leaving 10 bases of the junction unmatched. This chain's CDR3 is CASSAYGLAQNEQYF. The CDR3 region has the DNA TGTGCCAGCAGCGCCTATGGACTAGCGCAGAACGAGCAGTACTTC.

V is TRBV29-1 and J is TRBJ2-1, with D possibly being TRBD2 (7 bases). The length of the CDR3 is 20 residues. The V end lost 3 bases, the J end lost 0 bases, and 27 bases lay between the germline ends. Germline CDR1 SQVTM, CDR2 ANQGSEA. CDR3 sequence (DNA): TGCAGCGTTGAGCAGGGACAAAGAGGCGGGGGCGCCCTCTCCTACAATGAGCAGTTCTTC. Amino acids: CSVEQGQRGGGALSYNEQFF.

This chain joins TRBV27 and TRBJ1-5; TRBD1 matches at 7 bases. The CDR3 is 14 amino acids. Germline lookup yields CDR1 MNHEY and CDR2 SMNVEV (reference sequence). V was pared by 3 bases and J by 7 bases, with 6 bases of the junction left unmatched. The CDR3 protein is CASSLNRGAQPQHF. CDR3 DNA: TGTGCCAGCAGTTTGAACAGGGGAGCCCAGCCCCAGCATTTT.

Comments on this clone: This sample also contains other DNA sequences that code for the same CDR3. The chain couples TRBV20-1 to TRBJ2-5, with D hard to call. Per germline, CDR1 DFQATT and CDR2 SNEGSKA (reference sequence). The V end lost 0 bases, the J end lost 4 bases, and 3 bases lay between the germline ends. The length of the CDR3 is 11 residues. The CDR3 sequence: CSARDGETQYF. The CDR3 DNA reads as TGCAGTGCTAGAGATGGAGAGACCCAGTACTTC.

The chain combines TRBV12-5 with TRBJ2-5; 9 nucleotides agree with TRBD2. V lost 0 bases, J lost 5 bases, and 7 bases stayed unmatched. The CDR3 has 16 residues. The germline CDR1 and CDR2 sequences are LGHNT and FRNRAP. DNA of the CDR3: TGTGCTAGTGGTTTGGTTATAGCGGGAGAGGCGGAGACCCAGTACTTC. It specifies CASGLVIAGEAETQYF.

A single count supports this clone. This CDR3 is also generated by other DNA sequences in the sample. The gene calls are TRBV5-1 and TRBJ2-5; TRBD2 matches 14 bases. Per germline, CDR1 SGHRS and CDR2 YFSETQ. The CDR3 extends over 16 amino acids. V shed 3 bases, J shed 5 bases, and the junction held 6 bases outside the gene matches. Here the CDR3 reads CASSSRLAGGPETQYF. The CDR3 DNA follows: TGCGCCAGCAGCTCTCGACTAGCGGGAGGGCCGGAGACCCAGTACTTC.

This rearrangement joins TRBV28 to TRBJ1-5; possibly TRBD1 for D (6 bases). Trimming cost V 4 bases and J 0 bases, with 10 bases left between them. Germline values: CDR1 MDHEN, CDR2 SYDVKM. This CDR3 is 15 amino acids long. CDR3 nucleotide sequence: TGTGCCAGCAGTTCAGGGGTCGGTAGCAATCAGCCCCAGCATTTT. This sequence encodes CASSSGVGSNQPQHF.

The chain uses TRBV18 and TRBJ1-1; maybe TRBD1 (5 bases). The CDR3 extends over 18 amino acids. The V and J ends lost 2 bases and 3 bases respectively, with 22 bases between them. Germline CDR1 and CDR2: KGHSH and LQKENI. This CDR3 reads CASSPLSFKVGGDTEAFF. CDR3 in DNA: TGTGCCAGCTCACCATTGTCTTTCAAAGTGGGGGGGGACACTGAAGCTTTCTTT.

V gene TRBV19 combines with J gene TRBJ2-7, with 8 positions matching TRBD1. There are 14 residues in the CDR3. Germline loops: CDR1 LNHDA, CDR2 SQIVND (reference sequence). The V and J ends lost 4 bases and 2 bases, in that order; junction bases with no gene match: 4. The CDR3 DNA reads TGTGCCAGTAGTAAGGGACAGGCGCCCTACGAGCAGTACTTC. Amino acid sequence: CASSKGQAPYEQYF.

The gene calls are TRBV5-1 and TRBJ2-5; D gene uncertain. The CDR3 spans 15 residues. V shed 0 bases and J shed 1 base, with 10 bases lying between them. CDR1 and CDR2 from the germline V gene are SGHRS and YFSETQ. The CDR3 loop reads CASSLAPAAQETQYF. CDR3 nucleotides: TGCGCCAGCAGCTTGGCCCCGGCAGCCCAAGAGACCCAGTACTTC.

The CDR3 bases are TGTGCCAGCAGCCCGGACTTACCCCTTTACAATGAGCAGTTCTTC. Protein product: CASSPDLPLYNEQFF. The gene calls are TRBV11-1 and TRBJ2-1, with D possibly matching TRBD2 (5 bases). The CDR3 is 15 amino acids. V shed 5 bases and J shed 4 bases, with 15 bases lying between them. Germline loops: CDR1 SGHAT, CDR2 FQDESV (reference sequence).

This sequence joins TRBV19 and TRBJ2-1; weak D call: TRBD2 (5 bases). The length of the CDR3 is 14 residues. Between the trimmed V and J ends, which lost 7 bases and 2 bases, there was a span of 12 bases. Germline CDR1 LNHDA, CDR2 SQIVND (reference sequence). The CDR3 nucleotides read TGTGCCAGTAACAGAGACTATACCTACAATGAGCAGTTCTTC. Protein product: CASNRDYTYNEQFF.

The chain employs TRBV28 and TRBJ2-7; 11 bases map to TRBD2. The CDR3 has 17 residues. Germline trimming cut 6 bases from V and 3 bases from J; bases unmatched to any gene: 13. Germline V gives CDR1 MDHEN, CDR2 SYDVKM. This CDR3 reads CASRGSTSGAPFYEQYF. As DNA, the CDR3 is TGTGCCAGCAGGGGATCGACTAGCGGGGCTCCGTTCTACGAGCAGTACTTC.

The CDR3 region is CASRHKDGLSRDSNQPQHF. In DNA, the CDR3 is TGCGCCAGCAGACACAAAGACGGACTCTCTCGTGATAGCAATCAGCCCCAGCATTTT. The chain carries TRBV23-1 and TRBJ1-5; D is undetermined. Being an ORF, TRBV23-1 has a function that is uncertain. The V gene lost 6 bases and the J gene lost 0 bases, with 24 bases spanning the gap. This CDR3 is built from 19 residues.

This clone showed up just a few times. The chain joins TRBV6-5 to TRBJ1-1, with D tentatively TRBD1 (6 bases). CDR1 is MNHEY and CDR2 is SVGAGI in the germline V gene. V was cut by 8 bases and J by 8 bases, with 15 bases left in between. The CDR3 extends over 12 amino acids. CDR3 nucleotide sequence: TGTGCCAGCGGAGCAACAGGGTTCGAAGCTTTCTTT. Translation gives CASGATGFEAFF.

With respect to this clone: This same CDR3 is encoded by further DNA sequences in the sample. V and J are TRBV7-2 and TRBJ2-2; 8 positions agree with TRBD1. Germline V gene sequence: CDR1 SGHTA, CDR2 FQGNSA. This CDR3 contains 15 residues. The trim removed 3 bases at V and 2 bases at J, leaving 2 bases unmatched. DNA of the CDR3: TGTGCCAGCAGCTTCGGACAGGGCAACACCGGGGAGCTGTTTTTT. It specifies CASSFGQGNTGELFF.

This CDR3 reads CASSLGLAGEWSYEQYF. CDR3 in DNA: TGCGCCAGCAGCTTGGGACTAGCGGGAGAATGGTCCTACGAGCAGTACTTC. This chain connects TRBV5-1 to TRBJ2-7, with TRBD2 identical over 12 bases. The V gene end was trimmed by 0 bases and the J gene end by 1 base; junction bases not matched to a gene: 5. CDR3 length: 17 amino acids. Germline CDR1 is SGHRS and CDR2 is YFSETQ.